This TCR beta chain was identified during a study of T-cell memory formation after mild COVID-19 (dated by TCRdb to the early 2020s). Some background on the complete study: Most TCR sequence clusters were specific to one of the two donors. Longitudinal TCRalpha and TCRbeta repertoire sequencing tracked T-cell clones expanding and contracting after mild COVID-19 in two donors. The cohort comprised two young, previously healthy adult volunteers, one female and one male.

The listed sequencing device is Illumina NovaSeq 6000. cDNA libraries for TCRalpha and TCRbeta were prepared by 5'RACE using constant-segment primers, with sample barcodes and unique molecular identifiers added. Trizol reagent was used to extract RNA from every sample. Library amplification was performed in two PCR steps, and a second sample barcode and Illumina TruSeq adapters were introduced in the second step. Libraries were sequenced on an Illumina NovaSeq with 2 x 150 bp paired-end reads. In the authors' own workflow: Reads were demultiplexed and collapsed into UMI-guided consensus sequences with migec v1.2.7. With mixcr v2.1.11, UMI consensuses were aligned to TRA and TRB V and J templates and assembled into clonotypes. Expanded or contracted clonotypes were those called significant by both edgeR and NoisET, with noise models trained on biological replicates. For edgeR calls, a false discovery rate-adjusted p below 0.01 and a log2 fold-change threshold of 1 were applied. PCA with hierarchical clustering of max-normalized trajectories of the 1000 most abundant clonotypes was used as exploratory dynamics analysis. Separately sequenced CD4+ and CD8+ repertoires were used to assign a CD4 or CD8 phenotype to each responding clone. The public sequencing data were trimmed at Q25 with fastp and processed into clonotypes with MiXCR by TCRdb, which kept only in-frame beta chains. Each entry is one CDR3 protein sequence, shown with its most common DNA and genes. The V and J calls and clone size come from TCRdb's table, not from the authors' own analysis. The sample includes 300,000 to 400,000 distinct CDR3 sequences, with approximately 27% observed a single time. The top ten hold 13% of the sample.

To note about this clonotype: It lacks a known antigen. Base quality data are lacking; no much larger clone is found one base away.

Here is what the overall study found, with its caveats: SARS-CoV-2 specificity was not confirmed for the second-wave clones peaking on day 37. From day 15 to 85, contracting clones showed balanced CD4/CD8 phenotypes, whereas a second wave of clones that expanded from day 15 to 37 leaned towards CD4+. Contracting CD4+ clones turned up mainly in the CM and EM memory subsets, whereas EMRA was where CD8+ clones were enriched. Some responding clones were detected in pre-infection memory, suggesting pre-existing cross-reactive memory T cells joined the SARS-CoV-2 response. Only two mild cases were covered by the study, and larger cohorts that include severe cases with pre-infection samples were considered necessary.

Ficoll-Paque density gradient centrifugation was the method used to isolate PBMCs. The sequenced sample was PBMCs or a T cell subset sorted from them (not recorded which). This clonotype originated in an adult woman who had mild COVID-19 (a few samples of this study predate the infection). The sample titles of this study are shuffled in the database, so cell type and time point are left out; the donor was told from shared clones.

CDR3 sequence: CASSWSHGQPQHF. The nucleotide sequence is given as TGTGCCAGCAGTTGGTCACACGGTCAGCCCCAGCATTTT. The rearranged chain carries TRBV12-3 or TRBV12-4 and TRBJ1-5; the D gene is not confidently resolved. The V and J ends are trimmed by 4 bases and 6 bases, leaving 10 bases between them. The CDR3 spans 13 residues, from the cysteine through the phenylalanine. Only CDR3 DNA remains: 39 bases, in frame from the first base.